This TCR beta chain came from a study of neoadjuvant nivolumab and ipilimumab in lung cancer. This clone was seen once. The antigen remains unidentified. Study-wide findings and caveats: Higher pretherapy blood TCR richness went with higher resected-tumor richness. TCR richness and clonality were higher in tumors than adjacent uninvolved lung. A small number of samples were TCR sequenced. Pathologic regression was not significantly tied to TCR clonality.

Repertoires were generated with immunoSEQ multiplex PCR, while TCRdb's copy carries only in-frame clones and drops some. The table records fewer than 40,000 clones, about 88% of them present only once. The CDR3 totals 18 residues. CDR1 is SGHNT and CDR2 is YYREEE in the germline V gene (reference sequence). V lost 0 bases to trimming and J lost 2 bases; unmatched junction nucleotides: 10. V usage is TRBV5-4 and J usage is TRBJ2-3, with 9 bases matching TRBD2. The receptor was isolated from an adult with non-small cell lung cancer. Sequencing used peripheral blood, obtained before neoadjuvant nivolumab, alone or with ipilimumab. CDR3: CASSLALAGGLNTDTQYF. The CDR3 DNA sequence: TGTGCCAGCAGCTTGGCACTAGCGGGCGGTCTCAACACAGATACGCAGTATTTT.